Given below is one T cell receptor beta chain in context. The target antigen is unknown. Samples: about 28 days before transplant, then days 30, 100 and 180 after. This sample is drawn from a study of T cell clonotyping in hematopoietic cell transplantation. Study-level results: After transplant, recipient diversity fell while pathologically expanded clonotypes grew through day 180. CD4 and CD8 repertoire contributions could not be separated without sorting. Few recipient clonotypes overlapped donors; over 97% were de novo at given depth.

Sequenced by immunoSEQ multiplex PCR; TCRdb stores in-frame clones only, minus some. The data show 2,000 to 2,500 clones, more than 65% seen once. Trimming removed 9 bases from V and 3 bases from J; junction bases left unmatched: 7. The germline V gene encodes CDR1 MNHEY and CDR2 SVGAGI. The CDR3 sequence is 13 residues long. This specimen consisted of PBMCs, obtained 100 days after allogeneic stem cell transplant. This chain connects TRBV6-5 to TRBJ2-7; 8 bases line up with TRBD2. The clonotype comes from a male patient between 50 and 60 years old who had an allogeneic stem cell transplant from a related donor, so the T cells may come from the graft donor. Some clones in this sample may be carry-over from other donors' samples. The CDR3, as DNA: TGTGCCAGTGGACTAGCCGGGCTCTACGAGCAGTACTTC. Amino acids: CASGLAGLYEQYF.